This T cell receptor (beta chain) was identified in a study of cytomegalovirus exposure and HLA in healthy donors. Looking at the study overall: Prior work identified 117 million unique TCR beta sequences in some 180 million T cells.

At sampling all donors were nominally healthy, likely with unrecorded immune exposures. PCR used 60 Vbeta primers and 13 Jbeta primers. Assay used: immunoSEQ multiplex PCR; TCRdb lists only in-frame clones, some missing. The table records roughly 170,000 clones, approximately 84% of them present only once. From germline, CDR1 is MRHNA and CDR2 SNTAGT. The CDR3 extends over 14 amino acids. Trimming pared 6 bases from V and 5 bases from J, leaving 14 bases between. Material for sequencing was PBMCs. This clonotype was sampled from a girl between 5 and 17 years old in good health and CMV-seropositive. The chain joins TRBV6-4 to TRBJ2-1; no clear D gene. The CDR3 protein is CASSEVGGNNEQFF. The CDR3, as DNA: TGTGCCAGCAGCGAGGTTGGCGGAAACAATGAGCAGTTCTTC.